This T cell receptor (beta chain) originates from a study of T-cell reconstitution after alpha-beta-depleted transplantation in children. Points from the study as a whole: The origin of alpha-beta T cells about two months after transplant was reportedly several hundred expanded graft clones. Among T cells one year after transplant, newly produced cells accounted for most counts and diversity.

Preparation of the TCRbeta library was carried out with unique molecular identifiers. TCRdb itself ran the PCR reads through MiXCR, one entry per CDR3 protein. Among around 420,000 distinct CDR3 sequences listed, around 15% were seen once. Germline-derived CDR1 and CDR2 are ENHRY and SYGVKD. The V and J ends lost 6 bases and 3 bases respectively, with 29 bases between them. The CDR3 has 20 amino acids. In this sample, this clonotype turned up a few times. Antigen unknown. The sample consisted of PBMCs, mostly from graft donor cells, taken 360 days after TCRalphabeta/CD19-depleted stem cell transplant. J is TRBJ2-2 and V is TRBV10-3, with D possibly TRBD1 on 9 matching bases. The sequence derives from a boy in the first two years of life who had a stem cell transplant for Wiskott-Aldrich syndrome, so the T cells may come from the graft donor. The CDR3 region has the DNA TGTGCCATCAGGGACCCGGGACAGGGCCTCCCGGGGGGGCACACCGGGGAGCTGTTTTTT. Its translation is CAIRDPGQGLPGGHTGELFF.